Sequencing of this T cell receptor beta chain was carried out in a study of blood T cell repertoires in COVID-19. Study-level information: COVID-19 samples collected from the United States, Italy and Spain covered acute and convalescent phases. The cDNA or gDNA used as material had been derived from T cells, B-cell-depleted T cells, or PBMCs.

Methods used by the authors: Nucleated cell number was recorded as an estimate derived from reference gene primer amplification. Generated by immunoSEQ multiplex PCR, the TCRdb table keeps only in-frame clones and is missing some. V, J and clone size derive from that table, while D and trimming were established from the DNA sequence. Of fewer than 65,000 clones in the sample, about 83% were seen once. Germline assignment: CDR1 SEHNR and CDR2 FQNEAQ (reference sequence). CDR3 length equals 15 residues. J was trimmed by 6 bases and V by 3 bases; bases with no gene match: 9. The gene calls are TRBV7-9 and TRBJ2-7, with TRBD1 matching over 9 bases. The TCR originated in a human donor in a cohort sampled during active COVID-19. The specimen was peripheral blood. This chain's CDR3 is CASSLLDRGDGEQYF. CDR3 coding DNA: TGTGCCAGCAGCTTGCTGGACAGGGGCGACGGCGAGCAGTACTTC.